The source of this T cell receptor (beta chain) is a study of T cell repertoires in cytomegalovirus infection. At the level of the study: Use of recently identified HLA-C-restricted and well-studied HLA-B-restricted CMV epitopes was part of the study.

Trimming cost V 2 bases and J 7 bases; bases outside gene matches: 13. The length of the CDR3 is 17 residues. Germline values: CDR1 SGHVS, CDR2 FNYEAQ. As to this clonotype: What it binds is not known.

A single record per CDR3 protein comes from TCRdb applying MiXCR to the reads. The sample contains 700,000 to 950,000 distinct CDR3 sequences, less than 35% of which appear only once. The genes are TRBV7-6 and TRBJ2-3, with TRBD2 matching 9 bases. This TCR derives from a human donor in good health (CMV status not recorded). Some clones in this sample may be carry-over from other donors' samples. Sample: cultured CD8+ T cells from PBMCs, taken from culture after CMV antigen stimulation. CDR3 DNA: TGTGCCAGCAGCTTAAACCCGTGGGCGGGGGGGAGGAATACGCAGTATTTT. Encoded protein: CASSLNPWAGGRNTQYF.